This TCR beta chain was recorded in a study of T cell changes during pregnancy in multiple sclerosis. The V gene end was trimmed by 1 base and the J gene end by 5 bases; junction bases not matched to a gene: 7. The CDR3 has 16 amino acids. From germline, CDR1 is GTSNPN and CDR2 SVGIG (reference sequence). Sequencing was performed with immunoSEQ multiplex PCR; in TCRdb, only in-frame clones are kept and a portion is missing. The table records 45,000 to 60,000 clones, around nine tenths of them present only once. The J gene is TRBJ2-3, the V gene TRBV30; 12 bases fit TRBD1. The starting material was CD8+ T cells from peripheral blood mononuclear cells, obtained before pregnancy. The receptor was isolated from a female donor with multiple sclerosis, enrolled in a pregnancy study. DNA of the CDR3: TGTGCCTGGAGTGCCCCCGGGACAGGGGGCGGAGATACGCAGTATTTT. Translated, it gives CAWSAPGTGGGDTQYF.